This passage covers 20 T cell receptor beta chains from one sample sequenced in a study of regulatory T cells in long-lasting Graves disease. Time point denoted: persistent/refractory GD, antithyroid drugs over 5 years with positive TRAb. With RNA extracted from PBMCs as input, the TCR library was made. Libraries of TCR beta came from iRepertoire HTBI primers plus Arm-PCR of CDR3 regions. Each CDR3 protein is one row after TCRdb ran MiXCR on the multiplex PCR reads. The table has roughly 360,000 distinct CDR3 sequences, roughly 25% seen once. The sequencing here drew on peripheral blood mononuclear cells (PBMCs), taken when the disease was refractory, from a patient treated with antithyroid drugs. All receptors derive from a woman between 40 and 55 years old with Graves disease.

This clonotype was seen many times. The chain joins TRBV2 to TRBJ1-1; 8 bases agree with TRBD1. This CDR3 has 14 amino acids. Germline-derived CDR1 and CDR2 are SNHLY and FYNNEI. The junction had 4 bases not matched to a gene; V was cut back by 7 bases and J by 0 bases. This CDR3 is CASKDRAVNTEAFF. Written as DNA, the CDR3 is TGTGCCAGCAAGGACAGGGCGGTGAACACTGAAGCTTTCTTT.

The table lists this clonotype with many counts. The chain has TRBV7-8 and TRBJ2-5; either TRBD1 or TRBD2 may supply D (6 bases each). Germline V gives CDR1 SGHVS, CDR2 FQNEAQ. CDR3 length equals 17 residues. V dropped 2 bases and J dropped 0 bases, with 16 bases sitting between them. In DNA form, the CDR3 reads TGTGCCAGCAGCTTATTTTCGGGGGACAATCACCAAGAGACCCAGTACTTC. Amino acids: CASSLFSGDNHQETQYF.

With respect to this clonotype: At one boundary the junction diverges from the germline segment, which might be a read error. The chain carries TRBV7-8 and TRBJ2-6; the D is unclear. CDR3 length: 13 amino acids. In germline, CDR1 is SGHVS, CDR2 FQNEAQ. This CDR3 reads CANSPTEANVLTF. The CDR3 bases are TGTGCCAACAGCCCGACCGAGGCCAACGTCCTGACTTTC.

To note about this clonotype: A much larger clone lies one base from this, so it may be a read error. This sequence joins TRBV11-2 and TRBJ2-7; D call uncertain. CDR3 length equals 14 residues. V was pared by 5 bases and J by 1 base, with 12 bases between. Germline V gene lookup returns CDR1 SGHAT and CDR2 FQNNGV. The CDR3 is CASSSRHDSYEQYF. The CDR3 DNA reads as TGTGCCAGCAGCAGCAGACACGATTCCTACGAGCAGTACTTC.

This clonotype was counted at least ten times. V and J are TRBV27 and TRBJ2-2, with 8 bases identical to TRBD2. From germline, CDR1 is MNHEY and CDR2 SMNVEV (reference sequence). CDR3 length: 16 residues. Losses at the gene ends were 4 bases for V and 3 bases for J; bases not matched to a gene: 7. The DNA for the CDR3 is TGTGCCAGCAGTTCGCAAGCGGGAGCGGACACCGGGGAGCTGTTTTTT. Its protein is CASSSQAGADTGELFF.

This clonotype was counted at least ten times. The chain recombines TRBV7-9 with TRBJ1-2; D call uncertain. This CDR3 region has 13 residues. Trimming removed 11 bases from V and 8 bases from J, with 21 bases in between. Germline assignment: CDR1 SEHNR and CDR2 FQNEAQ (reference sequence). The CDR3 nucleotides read TGTGCCTACACCCCGGGTGGGCAGCTGGGCTACACCTTC. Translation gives CAYTPGGQLGYTF.

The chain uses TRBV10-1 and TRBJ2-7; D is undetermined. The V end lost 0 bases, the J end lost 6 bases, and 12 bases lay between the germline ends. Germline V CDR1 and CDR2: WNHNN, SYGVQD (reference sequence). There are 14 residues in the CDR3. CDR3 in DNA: TGCGCCAGCAGTGAGTCGCGGCCTCCGGGCGAGCAGTACTTC. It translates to CASSESRPPGEQYF.

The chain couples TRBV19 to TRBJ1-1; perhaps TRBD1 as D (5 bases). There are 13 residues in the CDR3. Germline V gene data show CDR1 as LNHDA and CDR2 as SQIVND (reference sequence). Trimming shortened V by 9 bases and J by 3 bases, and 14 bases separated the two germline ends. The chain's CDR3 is CASCLRGDTEAFF. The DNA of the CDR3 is TGTGCCAGCTGTTTGCGGGGGGACACTGAAGCTTTCTTT.

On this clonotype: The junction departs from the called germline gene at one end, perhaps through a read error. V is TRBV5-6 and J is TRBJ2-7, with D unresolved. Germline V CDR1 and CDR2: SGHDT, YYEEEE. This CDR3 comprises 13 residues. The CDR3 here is CASSSGSPHEQYF. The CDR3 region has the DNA TGCGCCAGCAGCTCCGGGTCACCCCACGAGCAGTACTTC. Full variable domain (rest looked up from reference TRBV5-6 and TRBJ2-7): DAGVTQSPTHLIKTRGQQVTLRCSPKSGHDTVSWYQQALGQGPQFIFQYYEEEERQRGNFPDRFSGHQFPNYSSELNVNALLLGDSALYLCASSSGSPHEQYFGPGTRLTVT.

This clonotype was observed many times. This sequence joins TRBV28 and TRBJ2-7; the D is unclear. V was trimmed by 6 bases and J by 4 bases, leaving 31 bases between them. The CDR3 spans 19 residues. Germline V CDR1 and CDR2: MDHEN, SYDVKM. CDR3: CASSPITGPTRWVDYEQYF. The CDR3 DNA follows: TGTGCCAGCAGCCCCATCACTGGACCGACCCGTTGGGTCGATTACGAGCAGTACTTC.

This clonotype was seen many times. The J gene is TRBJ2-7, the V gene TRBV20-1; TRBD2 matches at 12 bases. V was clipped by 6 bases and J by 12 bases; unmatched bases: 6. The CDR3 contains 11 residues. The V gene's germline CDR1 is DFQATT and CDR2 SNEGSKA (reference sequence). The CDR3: CSAKTSGSSYF. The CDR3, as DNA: TGCAGTGCCAAGACTAGCGGGAGTTCGTACTTC.

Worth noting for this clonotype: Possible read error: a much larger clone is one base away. As DNA, the CDR3 is TGCAGCGTTGATAAGGGGGCCTACGAGCAGCACTTC. It codes for CSVDKGAYEQHF. The chain links TRBV29-1 to TRBJ2-7, with 7 positions matching TRBD1. CDR1 and CDR2 (germline): SQVTM, ANQGSEA. The CDR3 is 12 residues long.

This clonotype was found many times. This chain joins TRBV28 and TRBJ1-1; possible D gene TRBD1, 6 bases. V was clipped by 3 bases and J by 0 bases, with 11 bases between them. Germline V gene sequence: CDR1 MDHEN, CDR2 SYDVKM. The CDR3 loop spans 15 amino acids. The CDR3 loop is CASSLTDSLNTEAFF. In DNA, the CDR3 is TGTGCCAGCAGTTTGACGGACAGCTTGAACACTGAAGCTTTCTTT.

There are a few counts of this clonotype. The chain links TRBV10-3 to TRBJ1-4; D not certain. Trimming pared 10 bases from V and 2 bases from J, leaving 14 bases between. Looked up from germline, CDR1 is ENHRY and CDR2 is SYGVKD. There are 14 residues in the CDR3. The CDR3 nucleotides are TGTGCCACCCTACCGGAACCTACTAATGAAAAACTGTTTTTT. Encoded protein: CATLPEPTNEKLFF.

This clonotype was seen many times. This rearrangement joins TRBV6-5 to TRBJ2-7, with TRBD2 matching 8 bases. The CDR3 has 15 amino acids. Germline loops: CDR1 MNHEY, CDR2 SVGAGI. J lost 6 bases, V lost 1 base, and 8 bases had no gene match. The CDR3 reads CASSYLSGSGPEQYF. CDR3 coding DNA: TGTGCCAGCAGTTACTTAAGCGGGAGCGGACCCGAGCAGTACTTC.

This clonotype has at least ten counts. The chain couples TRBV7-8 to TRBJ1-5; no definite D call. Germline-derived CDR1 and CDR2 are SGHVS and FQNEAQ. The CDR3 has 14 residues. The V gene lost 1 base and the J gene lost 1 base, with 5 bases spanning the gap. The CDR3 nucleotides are TGTGCCAGCAGCTTAGAGGCCAGCAATCAGCCCCAGCATTTT. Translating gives CASSLEASNQPQHF.

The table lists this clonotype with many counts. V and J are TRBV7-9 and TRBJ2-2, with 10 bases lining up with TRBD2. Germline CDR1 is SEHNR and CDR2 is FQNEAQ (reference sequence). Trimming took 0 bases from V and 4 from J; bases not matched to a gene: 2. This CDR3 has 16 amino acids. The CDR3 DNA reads TGTGCCAGCAGCTTAGCGGCTAGCGGGAGCACCGGGGAGCTGTTTTTT. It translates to CASSLAASGSTGELFF. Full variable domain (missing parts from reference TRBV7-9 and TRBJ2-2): DTGVSQNPRHKITKRGQNVTFRCDPISEHNRLYWYRQTLGQGPEFLTYFQNEAQLEKSRLLSDRFSAERPKGSFSTLEIQRTEQGDSAMYLCASSLAASGSTGELFFGEGSRLTVL.

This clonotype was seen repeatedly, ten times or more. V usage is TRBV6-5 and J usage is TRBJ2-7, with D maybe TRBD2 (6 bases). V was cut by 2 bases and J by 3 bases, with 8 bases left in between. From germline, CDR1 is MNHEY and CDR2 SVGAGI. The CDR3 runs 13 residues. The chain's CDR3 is CASSYRGFYEQYF. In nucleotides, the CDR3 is TGTGCCAGCAGTTACCGGGGGTTCTACGAGCAGTACTTC.

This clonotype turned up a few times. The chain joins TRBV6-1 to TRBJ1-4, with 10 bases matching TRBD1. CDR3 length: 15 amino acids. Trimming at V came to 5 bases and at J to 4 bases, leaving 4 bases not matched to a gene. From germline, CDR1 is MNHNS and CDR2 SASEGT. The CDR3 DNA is TGTGCCAGCAGTAAGGGGACAGGGGTTAATGAAAAACTGTTTTTT. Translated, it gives CASSKGTGVNEKLFF.

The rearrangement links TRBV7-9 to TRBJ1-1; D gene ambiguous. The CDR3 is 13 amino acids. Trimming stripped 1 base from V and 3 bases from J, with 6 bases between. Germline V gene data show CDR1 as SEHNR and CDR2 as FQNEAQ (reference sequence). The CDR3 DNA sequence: TGTGCCAGCAGCTTAGGTTATGACACTGAAGCTTTCTTT. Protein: CASSLGYDTEAFF.